This is a list of T cell receptor beta chains from one sample in a study of Graves' ophthalmopathy and Graves' hyperthyroidism. From the multiplex PCR reads, TCRdb called clonotypes with MiXCR, one entry per CDR3 protein. The sample consists of 170,000 or so distinct CDR3 sequences, 39% of them appearing once. Sequences were obtained from peripheral blood. Source of these receptors: a man aged 25-40 years with Graves' ophthalmopathy. Both conserved end residues are part of each CDR3. A D gene is named only where the DNA matches it firmly. Part of the rows lack a size; the others show once, few, many or a class for expanded clones.

d_gene	j_gene	v_gene	abundance	CDR3aa	CDR3nt
TRBD2	TRBJ2-7	TRBV6-2/TRBV6-3	many	CASSYSSGSYEQYF	TGTGCCAGCAGTTACTCTAGCGGGAGCTACGAGCAGTACTTC
.	TRBJ1-3	TRBV5-1	many	CASSFSGSDTIYF	TGCGCCAGCAGCTTTTCCGGGTCGGACACCATATATTTT
.	TRBJ1-1	TRBV12-3/TRBV12-4	.	CASSLGPRGFF	TGTGCCAGCAGTTTGGGACCCAGGGGTTTCTTT
.	TRBJ2-7	TRBV7-8	many	CASSLRAPTYEQYF	TGTGCCAGCAGCTTAAGGGCGCCTACCTACGAGCAGTACTTC
TRBD1	TRBJ1-1	TRBV11-2	.	CASSPDRGWVVSTEAFF	TGTGCCAGCAGTCCTGACAGGGGGTGGGTCGTGAGCACTGAAGCTTTCTTT
TRBD1	TRBJ2-7	TRBV6-5	few	CASSYTAGGTYEQYF	TGTGCCAGCAGTTATACGGCAGGGGGTACCTACGAGCAGTACTTC
.	TRBJ1-5	TRBV28	many	CASSLSHSPQHF	TGTGCCAGCAGTTTATCTCACTCGCCCCAGCATTTT
.	TRBJ1-6	TRBV20-1	.	CSARDLGPESSPLHF	TGCAGTGCTAGAGATTTAGGGCCTGAAAGTTCACCCCTCCACTTT
.	TRBJ2-5	TRBV5-1	.	CASSPSVKGETQYF	TGCGCCAGCAGCCCTAGCGTGAAGGGGGAGACCCAGTACTTC
.	TRBJ2-4	TRBV7-2	many	CASSLAVENIQYF	TGTGCCAGCAGCCTCGCCGTGGAAAACATTCAGTACTTC
TRBD1	TRBJ2-7	TRBV12-3/TRBV12-4	many	CASSPDRGSSYEQYF	TGTGCCAGCAGCCCCGACAGGGGCAGCTCCTACGAGCAGTACTTC
TRBD2	TRBJ2-5	TRBV3-1	many	CASSSRTSGSQETQYF	TGTGCCAGCAGCTCACGGACTAGCGGGAGTCAAGAGACCCAGTACTTC
.	TRBJ1-5	TRBV6-2/TRBV6-3	many	CASSYFDGTNQPQHF	TGTGCCAGCAGTTACTTTGACGGAACCAATCAGCCCCAGCATTTT
.	TRBJ1-5	TRBV24-1	.	CATSEAGWPQHF	TGTGCCACCAGTGAGGCGGGTTGGCCCCAGCATTTT
.	TRBJ2-5	TRBV12-3/TRBV12-4	many	CASSLGDTQGTQYF	TGTGCCAGCAGTTTAGGGGACACCCAAGGGACCCAGTACTTC
.	TRBJ1-1	TRBV12-3/TRBV12-4	.	CASRTGRRITEAFF	TGTGCCAGCAGGACGGGACGCCGGATCACTGAAGCTTTCTTT
.	TRBJ1-2	TRBV15	many	CATSPHQLVYLGGGYTF	TGTGCCACCAGCCCCCATCAGTTGGTCTATTTAGGAGGTGGCTACACCTTC
.	TRBJ2-2	TRBV11-1	few	CASSEFTGELFF	TGTGCCAGCAGCGAATTTACCGGGGAGCTGTTTTTT
.	TRBJ1-1	TRBV18	many	CASSPPVLRIAEAFF	TGTGCCAGCTCACCACCGGTGCTTAGAATTGCTGAAGCTTTCTTT
TRBD1	TRBJ1-1	TRBV19	many	CASSTPRTGHTEAFF	TGTGCCAGTAGTACCCCACGGACAGGCCACACTGAAGCTTTCTTT
TRBD2	TRBJ2-5	TRBV12-3/TRBV12-4	many	CASSLQSGRETQYF	TGTGCCAGCAGTTTGCAGAGCGGGAGGGAGACCCAGTACTTC
TRBD2	TRBJ2-5	TRBV11-2	once	CASSKAGGYQETQYF	TGTGCCAGCAGTAAAGCGGGAGGATACCAAGAGACCCAGTACTTC
TRBD2	TRBJ2-5	TRBV28	.	CASSFSGGKTQYF	TGTGCCAGCAGTTTTTCGGGGGGGAAGACCCAGTACTTC
.	TRBJ1-1	TRBV20-1	.	CSARDPAAHTEAFF	TGCAGTGCTAGAGATCCGGCGGCTCACACTGAAGCTTTCTTT
.	TRBJ1-3	TRBV20-1	many	CSARDPGGSSGNTIYF	TGCAGTGCTAGAGATCCTGGCGGAAGCTCTGGAAACACCATATATTTT
TRBD1	TRBJ1-5	TRBV6-1	.	CASRGQGQPQHF	TGTGCCAGCAGGGGACAGGGCCAGCCCCAGCATTTT
.	TRBJ2-5	TRBV28	many	CASSPTVGETQYF	TGTGCCAGCAGTCCAACGGTAGGGGAGACCCAGTACTTC
TRBD2	TRBJ2-2	TRBV24-1	many	CATSDKALARTGELFF	TGTGCCACCAGTGATAAGGCACTAGCGAGGACCGGGGAGCTGTTTTTT
.	TRBJ1-1	TRBV7-8	many	CASSLFQDTEAFF	TGTGCCAGCAGCTTGTTCCAGGACACTGAAGCTTTCTTT
.	TRBJ2-7	TRBV29-1	.	CSALGAYEQYF	TGCAGCGCCCTCGGGGCCTACGAGCAGTACTTC
TRBD1	TRBJ2-7	TRBV20-1	.	CSARTGGRNEQYF	TGCAGTGCTCGAACAGGGGGGAGGAACGAGCAGTACTTC
TRBD1	TRBJ2-5	TRBV7-8	once	CASSLGQDGGETQYF	TGTGCCAGCAGCCTGGGACAGGACGGCGGAGAGACCCAGTACTTC
.	TRBJ2-2	TRBV12-3/TRBV12-4	many	CASVRQVNTGELFF	TGTGCCTCAGTGCGACAGGTTAACACCGGGGAGCTGTTTTTT
TRBD1	TRBJ1-5	TRBV28	.	CASSHHTGTGFNQPQHF	TGTGCCAGCAGCCACCATACCGGGACAGGGTTCAATCAGCCCCAGCATTTT
.	TRBJ2-7	TRBV6-1	many	CASRNRRAPTYEQYF	TGTGCCAGCAGGAATAGGAGGGCCCCTACCTACGAGCAGTACTTC
TRBD2	TRBJ2-5	TRBV11-2	once	CASSLSQRTSGLQETQYF	TGTGCCAGCAGCCTATCACAAAGGACTAGCGGACTGCAAGAGACCCAGTACTTC
.	TRBJ2-7	TRBV30	many	CAWSVAPARAYEQYF	TGTGCCTGGAGTGTAGCTCCCGCCAGGGCCTACGAGCAGTACTTC
.	TRBJ1-5	TRBV19	many	CASSIEPAPNQPQHF	TGTGCCAGTAGTATAGAACCGGCACCCAATCAGCCCCAGCATTTT
.	TRBJ2-5	TRBV13	many	CASSSTGQSQETQYF	TGTGCCAGCAGCTCAACCGGACAGAGCCAAGAGACCCAGTACTTC
.	TRBJ2-4	TRBV6-1	.	CASSEAGGKGIQYF	TGTGCCAGCAGTGAAGCGGGGGGTAAGGGCATTCAGTACTTC
.	TRBJ2-7	TRBV7-9	many	CALLPSGPPYEQYF	TGTGCCTTATTACCTTCCGGGCCACCCTACGAGCAGTACTTC
TRBD2	TRBJ2-2	TRBV6-5	.	CASSSGLAGGRTGELFF	TGTGCCAGCAGTTCGGGACTAGCGGGGGGGCGGACCGGGGAGCTGTTTTTT
TRBD1	TRBJ2-6	TRBV20-1	many	CSARDPAGTGSSGANVLTF	TGCAGTGCTAGAGATCCGGCCGGGACAGGAAGCTCTGGGGCCAACGTCCTGACTTTC
TRBD2	TRBJ2-7	TRBV5-1	many	CASNLVPKGRERSYEQYF	TGCGCCAGCAACTTGGTACCTAAGGGGAGGGAGAGGTCCTACGAGCAGTACTTC
.	TRBJ1-1	TRBV10-3	.	CAISDPQGKAVEAFF	TGTGCCATCAGTGATCCACAGGGAAAAGCGGTTGAAGCTTTCTTT
.	TRBJ2-2	TRBV6-2/TRBV6-3	.	CASSYGVGGELFF	TGTGCCAGCAGTTACGGCGTGGGCGGGGAGCTGTTTTTT
.	TRBJ1-6	TRBV9	.	CASSEVANSPLHF	TGTGCCAGCAGCGAGGTGGCTAATTCACCCCTCCACTTT
TRBD2	TRBJ2-2	TRBV6-1	.	CASSATSGNTGELFF	TGTGCCAGCAGTGCTACTAGCGGGAACACCGGGGAGCTGTTTTTT
TRBD2	TRBJ2-7	TRBV6-2/TRBV6-3	.	CASRPGLARYEQYF	TGTGCCAGCAGACCGGGACTAGCGCGTTACGAGCAGTACTTC
.	TRBJ2-4	TRBV6-5	many	CASSSNRGIWKRIQYF	TGTGCCAGCAGTAGCAATCGCGGCATCTGGAAACGCATTCAGTACTTC
.	TRBJ1-3	TRBV2	.	CASSETGISGNTIYF	TGTGCCAGCAGTGAGACAGGCATCTCTGGAAACACCATATATTTT
.	TRBJ2-2	TRBV4-3	many	CASSQERNTGELFF	TGCGCCAGCAGCCAAGAGAGGAACACCGGGGAGCTGTTTTTT
TRBD1	TRBJ2-7	TRBV10-3	.	CAISVTGGYEQYF	TGTGCCATCAGTGTGACAGGGGGGTACGAGCAGTACTTC
.	TRBJ1-1	TRBV27	many	CASSLSGETEAFF	TGTGCCAGCAGTTTATCGGGGGAGACTGAAGCTTTCTTT
.	TRBJ1-6	TRBV7-6	.	CASSRGHPNNSPLHF	TGTGCCAGCAGCCGAGGACATCCGAATAATTCACCCCTCCACTTT
.	TRBJ2-7	TRBV24-1	.	CATSDPSQGYEQYF	TGTGCCACCAGTGATCCATCACAGGGCTACGAGCAGTACTTC
TRBD1	TRBJ2-5	TRBV5-1	many	CASSLTGGQETQYF	TGCGCCAGCAGCTTAACAGGGGGCCAAGAGACCCAGTACTTC
.	TRBJ1-5	TRBV25-1	.	CASSTGSNQPQHF	TGTGCCAGCAGTACGGGGAGTAATCAGCCCCAGCATTTT
.	TRBJ2-7	TRBV6-1	.	CASPEFGFYEQYF	TGTGCCAGCCCCGAGTTTGGGTTCTACGAGCAGTACTTC